The clone carrying this T cell receptor (beta chain) was counted many times. No antigen is known for it. Read data end 3 residues before the CDR3 end; the end is taken from the germline J gene. The sample belongs to a study of T cell clonality in common variable immunodeficiency. Study-wide findings and caveats: CVID subjects shared fewer TCRbeta clones than healthy controls did. Common variable immunodeficiency TCR beta sequences reportedly had fewer deletions and N-nucleotide insertions. CVID patient heterogeneity limited repertoire-clinical complication correlations.

Sequencing used immunoSEQ multiplex PCR; TCRdb keeps in-frame clones, though not all of them. The sample offers about 34,000 clones and no singletons, the top ten holding 0.95%. Heparinized whole blood, about 4.5 to 9 ml, came from each donor. Germline CDR1 and CDR2: SGHRS and YFSETQ. The CDR3 is made up of 16 amino acids. The germline V and J ends were trimmed by 0 bases and 8 bases, with 15 bases remaining between them. This receptor was taken from a person aged 18-70 years in good health. Sample: peripheral blood mononuclear cells. The chain combines TRBV5-1 with TRBJ1-6, with D possibly TRBD1 on 6 matching bases. The part of the CDR3 DNA that was read is TGCGCCAGCAGCTTGGCCGAGGACAGCGGCCATTCACCC. Its translation: CASSLAEDSGHSP. The complete CDR3 reads CASSLAEDSGHSPLHF.